The T cell receptor beta chain under discussion was sequenced for a study of cytomegalovirus exposure and HLA in healthy donors. About this clone: Antigen: not known.

The CDR3 is 14 residues long. Germline V lookup: CDR1 SEHNR, CDR2 FQNEAQ (reference sequence). Trimming took off 3 bases at V and 4 bases at J, with 10 bases between the two ends. General study results and limits: It was reported that TCR beta sequences correctly inferred the HLA-A and HLA-B alleles for most subjects. Later findings reportedly placed an Asian-associated ancestry cluster below the approximately 670-donor mean for N-insertions.

Use of 60 Vbeta and 13 Jbeta primers characterized the PCR. The repertoire was sequenced with immunoSEQ multiplex PCR; TCRdb's copy has only in-frame clones and lacks some. The repertoire consists of about 130,000 clones, with around 68% occurring once and the leading ten covering approximately 3.9%. The V gene is TRBV7-9, the J gene TRBJ1-5, with D maybe TRBD1 (6 bases). Sequencing was done on a sample of PBMCs. The clonotype originates from a man between 35 and 55 years old in good health and CMV-seropositive. The CDR3 nucleotides read TGTGCCAGCAGCTTCGACAGGCCGAATCAGCCCCAGCATTTT. It yields the protein CASSFDRPNQPQHF.